This T cell receptor beta chain was recorded in a study of cytomegalovirus exposure and HLA in healthy donors. General study points: An analysis that came later showed most CMV-associated TCR beta chains appearing HLA-restricted.

V gave up 5 bases and J gave up 2 bases; unmatched junction bases: 7. CDR1 is SNHLY and CDR2 is FYNNEI in the germline V gene. This CDR3 spans 16 amino acids. Remarks on this clone: Its antigen is not identified.

With 60 Vbeta and 13 Jbeta primers, the PCR was carried out. Some clones are missing from TCRdb's copy, which holds only in-frame ones; the method was immunoSEQ multiplex PCR. Counted here are some 160,000 clones, roughly 85% occurring once; the ten biggest clones make up about 1.7%. The sequence was collected from a woman aged 30 to 39 in good health and CMV-seronegative. Sequencing was done on a sample of PBMCs. The genes are TRBV2 and TRBJ1-5, with 9 bases identical to TRBD1. The CDR3 is CASSRTGDQGNQPQHF. In DNA form, the CDR3 reads TGTGCCAGCAGTCGGACAGGGGATCAGGGCAATCAGCCCCAGCATTTT.